This TCR beta chain was observed in a study of cytomegalovirus exposure and HLA in healthy donors. About the research overall: When just under 400 donors were genotyped, over 80% of them were found to fall in the Caucasian-associated ancestry cluster.

A note on this clone: What it binds is unknown.

The germline gives CDR1 SGHNT, CDR2 YENEEA. Trimming took off 5 bases at V and 2 bases at J, with 21 bases between the two ends. The CDR3 loop spans 17 amino acids. PCR amplification relied on 60 Vbeta primers (plus 13 Jbeta primers). Original methodology: As a later analysis found, there were around 86 million unique TCR beta chains, of which some 9.9 million were shared. The repertoire was sequenced with immunoSEQ multiplex PCR; TCRdb's copy has only in-frame clones and lacks some. D and trimming were read from the DNA, whereas the V and J calls and clone size are those reported in that table. The profile shows around 180,000 clones, roughly 85% of them singletons. Findings and limits, study-wide: Reports indicated that the classifier achieved high specificity and sensitivity in diagnosing cytomegalovirus status.

J is TRBJ2-5 and V is TRBV11-3; D is perhaps TRBD2 (6 bases). Sequenced: PBMCs. This clonotype was obtained from a woman in her thirties or forties in good health and CMV-seronegative. CDR3 coding DNA: TGTGCCAGCAGCGAACAGTGGGCGGGAAGAACACAAGAGACCCAGTACTTC. Translated: CASSEQWAGRTQETQYF.